This T cell receptor (beta chain) was sequenced in a study of blood T cell repertoires in COVID-19. Study-level information: T cells, B-cell-depleted T cells, or PBMCs supplied cDNA or gDNA.

Trimming pared 0 bases from V and 10 bases from J, leaving 9 bases between. CDR3 length: 11 residues. CDR1 is GTSNPN, CDR2 SVGIG, per germline (reference sequence). TCRdb's copy holds only in-frame clones and misses some; the assay was immunoSEQ multiplex PCR. This sample has fewer than 200,000 clones, with around three quarters found just once. V gene TRBV30 combines with J gene TRBJ2-5, with a weak D call TRBD2 (5 bases). The receptor was derived from a man in his 70s with active or convalescent COVID-19. Sequenced material: peripheral blood. The CDR3 reads CAWSVLGSQYF. CDR3 in DNA: TGTGCCTGGAGTGTTCTTGGGAGCCAGTACTTC. Complete variable domain (other parts from reference TRBV30 and TRBJ2-5): SQTIHQWPATLVQPVGSPLSLECTVEGTSNPNLYWYRQAAGRGLQLLFYSVGIGQISSEVPQNLSASRPQDRQFILSSKKLLLSDSGFYLCAWSVLGSQYFGPGTRLLVL.